This T cell receptor beta chain was found in a study of shared clonotypes between healthy human individuals. Study results and caveats: Specimens sampled were limited to blood, with tissue repertoires likely differing.

This clone appeared once. Its specificity is not known. The sample contains more than one DNA sequence encoding this CDR3. Assay execution proceeded at the deep level. Method: immunoSEQ multiplex PCR; TCRdb's copy keeps in-frame clones and lacks some. The sample carries about 1.1 million clones, approximately 77% recorded once. Germline V gene sequence: CDR1 SGDLS, CDR2 YYNGEE. The CDR3 totals 11 residues. Trimming stripped 3 bases from V and 3 bases from J, with 3 bases between. The origin of this receptor is a young man in good health. Some clones in this sample may be carry-over from other donors' samples. The rearrangement joins TRBV9 to TRBJ2-5; D remains unclear. The sample comprised memory CD4+ T cells from PBMCs. Subset defined: CD45RA-negative fraction. This CDR3 is CASSAEETQYF. The CDR3 DNA reads TGTGCCAGCAGCGCAGAAGAGACCCAGTACTTC.